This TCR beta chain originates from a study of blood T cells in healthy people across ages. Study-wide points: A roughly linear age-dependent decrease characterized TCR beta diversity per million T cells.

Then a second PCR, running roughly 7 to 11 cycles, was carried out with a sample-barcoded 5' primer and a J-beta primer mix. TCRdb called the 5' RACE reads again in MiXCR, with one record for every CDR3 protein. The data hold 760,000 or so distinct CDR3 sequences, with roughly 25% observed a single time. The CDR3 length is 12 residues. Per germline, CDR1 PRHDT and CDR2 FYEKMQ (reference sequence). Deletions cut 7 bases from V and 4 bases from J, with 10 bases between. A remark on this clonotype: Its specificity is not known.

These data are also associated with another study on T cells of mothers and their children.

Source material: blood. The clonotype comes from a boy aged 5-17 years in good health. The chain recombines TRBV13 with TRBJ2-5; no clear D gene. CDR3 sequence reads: CASTIMGETQYF. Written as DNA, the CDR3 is TGTGCCAGCACCATAATGGGAGAGACCCAGTACTTC.